This entry is about one T cell receptor (beta chain). Its specificity is unknown. The data stem from a study of response to subunit inactivated influenza vaccine. Study conclusions and caveats: It was suggested by the authors that few new T cells are recruited by each seasonal influenza vaccination.

CDR1 is SGDLS, CDR2 YYNGEE, per germline. V lost 3 bases to trimming and J lost 0 bases; unmatched junction nucleotides: 12. The CDR3 is 18 residues long. From the RT-PCR reads, TCRdb called clonotypes with MiXCR, one entry per CDR3 protein. In the table there are some 500,000 distinct CDR3 sequences, approximately 16% of which are singletons. This chain connects TRBV9 to TRBJ2-1; 7 bases agree with TRBD2. The sequence was collected from a man aged 50 to 75 who received an inactivated influenza vaccine. The material was CD4+ T cells sorted from PBMCs, obtained 23 to 25 months after vaccination. The CDR3, as DNA: TGTGCCAGCAGCGGGAGGCGGGGGTCCTGGAGCTCCTACAATGAGCAGTTCTTC. Amino acids: CASSGRRGSWSSYNEQFF.